This T cell receptor (beta chain) was sequenced for a study of tumor and adjacent non-tumor tissue in lung cancer. Study-level background: Patients were aged about 31 to 85, ten or so men and about five women, stage I to III. Broader study findings: Top 100 clones took a larger repertoire share in normal lung.

This clonotype appeared many times. The antigen is undetermined. The library came from three nested PCR rounds adapted from ARM-PCR protocols. TCRdb called the multiplex PCR reads again in MiXCR, with one record for every CDR3 protein. The sample contains some 68,000 distinct CDR3 sequences, roughly three quarters of which appear only once. This CDR3 region has 14 residues. The ends were cut back, 2 bases at V and 8 bases at J, with 15 bases in the middle. CDR1 and CDR2 from the germline V gene are SEHNR and FQNEAQ (reference sequence). No cell sorting was done before RNA was extracted from the tissue. More than 3 cm separated this lung sample from the edge of the tumor. Newly diagnosed lung cancer patients had thoracic surgery in China, August–November 2014, without prior chemotherapy.

The TCR sequence derives from a man aged 55 to 70 with non-small cell lung cancer. Sequencing was performed on distant non-tumor lung tissue. The chain joins TRBV7-9 to TRBJ1-1; D is unresolved. CDR3 in DNA: TGTGCCAGCAGCTTAATTCAAGGCGGGGTCGAAGCTTTCTTT. Translation: CASSLIQGGVEAFF. Filled out from reference TRBV7-9 and TRBJ1-1, the complete variable domain reads DTGVSQNPRHKITKRGQNVTFRCDPISEHNRLYWYRQTLGQGPEFLTYFQNEAQLEKSRLLSDRFSAERPKGSFSTLEIQRTEQGDSAMYLCASSLIQGGVEAFFGQGTRLTVV.